These 15 T cell receptor beta chains originate from one sample sequenced in a study of T cell responses to AZD1222 COVID-19 vaccine (dated by TCRdb to about 2021). Library preparation used the immunoSEQ multiplex PCR assay. The table was pulled from immuneACCESS by TCRdb, which kept in-frame rearrangements only. Such tables lose some clones; where checked, under half of the loss comes from unresolved V genes, and the rest has no known cause. For this sample there are over 85,000 clones; about 88% appear just once. The top ten hold 12% to 15% of the sample. Per the publication, the time point label means: about 28 days (+/-7) after the second vaccine dose. Sequencing was performed on peripheral blood, taken 28 days after the second AZD1222 dose. The receptors were sampled from an adult who received the AZD1222 COVID-19 vaccine.

The V and J genes are TRBV12-3 or TRBV12-4 and TRBJ2-7; TRBD2 is a possible D gene (5 bases). This CDR3 contains 13 residues. With 2 bases removed from V and 1 base from J, the gap between germline ends came to 6 bases. The CDR3: CASSLRTSYEQYF. The CDR3 coding sequence is TGTGCCAGCAGTTTAAGGACTTCCTACGAGCAGTACTTC.

The genes are TRBV2 and TRBJ1-1, with 7 bases matching TRBD1. The CDR3 is 15 amino acids. From germline, CDR1 is SNHLY and CDR2 FYNNEI. V gave up 6 bases and J gave up 1 base; unmatched junction bases: 8. The CDR3 DNA sequence: TGTGCCAGCAGCGGGGGGAGGACAGGGAACACTGAAGCTTTCTTT. Amino acids: CASSGGRTGNTEAFF.

V and J are TRBV24-1 and TRBJ2-1, with D perhaps matching TRBD1 (6 bases). The V gene's germline CDR1 is KGHDR and CDR2 SFDVKD. V lost 1 base and J 4 bases, leaving 13 bases between the germline ends. CDR3 length equals 16 residues. CDR3 region: CATSDFGQGIYNEQFF. The CDR3 region has the DNA TGTGCCACCAGTGATTTTGGCCAGGGGATATACAATGAGCAGTTCTTC.

The chain links TRBV19 to TRBJ1-6; D possibly corresponds to TRBD1 (5 bases). V lost 4 bases and J lost 9, with 16 bases in between. CDR3 length equals 15 residues. Germline V gives CDR1 LNHDA, CDR2 SQIVND (reference sequence). CDR3: CASSRGGLPTSPLHF. The DNA of the CDR3 is TGTGCCAGTAGTAGGGGCGGACTCCCCACTTCACCCCTCCACTTT.

The V gene is TRBV19, the J gene TRBJ2-1; D not certain. This CDR3 contains 15 residues. Trimming cost V 10 bases and J 7 bases, with 23 bases left between them. Per the germline V gene, CDR1 is LNHDA and CDR2 is SQIVND (reference sequence). CDR3: CATTPEPSSLNEQFF. CDR3 DNA sequence: TGTGCCACTACCCCGGAGCCCAGCAGTTTAAATGAGCAGTTCTTC. The whole variable domain, filled in from reference TRBV19 and TRBJ2-1, reads DGGITQSPKYLFRKEGQNVTLSCEQNLNHDAMYWYRQDPGQGLRLIYYSQIVNDFQKGDIAEGYSVSREKKESFPLTVTSAQKNPTAFYLCATTPEPSSLNEQFFGPGTRLTVL.

The rearrangement joins TRBV19 to TRBJ2-5, with TRBD1 matching over 7 bases. Germline assignment: CDR1 LNHDA and CDR2 SQIVND (reference sequence). With V trimmed by 3 bases and J by 5 bases, 3 bases remained unmatched. The CDR3 has 13 amino acids. CDR3 DNA sequence: TGTGCCAGTAGTATCGACAGGGCTGAGACCCAGTACTTC. The encoded protein is CASSIDRAETQYF.

V and J are TRBV9 and TRBJ1-1; D is possibly TRBD1 (5 bases). V lost 2 bases, J lost 3 bases, and 14 bases lay in between. Germline CDR1 SGDLS, CDR2 YYNGEE. The CDR3 has 15 amino acids. For the CDR3, the DNA is TGTGCCAGCAGCGTCTCACAGGTGTCTTACACTGAAGCTTTCTTT. This sequence encodes CASSVSQVSYTEAFF.

The chain combines TRBV28 with TRBJ1-2, with 7 bases that match TRBD1. The CDR3 is 13 residues long. The germline gives CDR1 MDHEN, CDR2 SYDVKM. With V trimmed by 6 bases and J by 2 bases, 3 bases remained unmatched. The CDR3: CASSRGQNYGYTF. The CDR3 bases are TGTGCCAGCAGCAGGGGACAGAACTATGGCTACACCTTC.

The V gene is TRBV6-5, the J gene TRBJ1-5, with D perhaps TRBD1 (5 bases). The CDR3 loop spans 15 amino acids. V shed 4 bases and J shed 0 bases, with 10 bases lying between them. Germline V gene lookup returns CDR1 MNHEY and CDR2 SVGAGI. This CDR3 is CASSWAGNSNQPQHF. The CDR3 DNA reads as TGTGCCAGCAGTTGGGCAGGGAATAGCAATCAGCCCCAGCATTTT.

The chain combines TRBV2 with TRBJ2-1; D uncertain. V lost 3 bases and J lost 6, with 21 bases in between. CDR1 and CDR2 from the germline V gene are SNHLY and FYNNEI. The CDR3 has 17 amino acids. The CDR3 sequence: CASSEWASRSVGNEQFF. The DNA of the CDR3 is TGTGCCAGCAGTGAGTGGGCTAGTCGGTCGGTGGGCAATGAGCAGTTCTTC.

This clone was observed once. This chain joins TRBV7-7 and TRBJ2-7, with 9 bases matching TRBD1. The length of the CDR3 is 13 residues. Germline V gene sequence: CDR1 SSHAT, CDR2 FNYEAQ (reference sequence). The V and J ends lost 5 bases and 5 bases, in that order; junction bases with no gene match: 4. The CDR3 region is CASSLDRGNEQYF. In DNA, the CDR3 is TGTGCCAGCAGCCTTGACAGGGGGAACGAGCAGTACTTC.

This clone occurred once. The chain is built from TRBV10-2 and TRBJ1-3; no reliable D call. Germline V gene data show CDR1 as WSHSY and CDR2 as SAAADI. The CDR3 extends over 12 amino acids. Trimming shortened V by 8 bases and J by 2 bases, and 7 bases separated the two germline ends. This chain's CDR3 is CASREAGNTIYF. The CDR3 bases are TGCGCCAGCCGGGAGGCTGGAAACACCATATATTTT.

V and J are TRBV7-9 and TRBJ1-4, with TRBD1 identical over 10 bases. The CDR3 contains 16 residues. The germline V gene encodes CDR1 SEHNR and CDR2 FQNEAQ (reference sequence). Trimming cost V 3 bases and J 9 bases; bases outside gene matches: 10. This CDR3 is CASSFIGTGEDKKLFF. The CDR3 DNA reads TGTGCCAGCAGCTTTATCGGGACAGGGGAAGATAAAAAACTGTTTTTT. The full variable domain, rest sourced from reference TRBV7-9 and TRBJ1-4, is DTGVSQNPRHKITKRGQNVTFRCDPISEHNRLYWYRQTLGQGPEFLTYFQNEAQLEKSRLLSDRFSAERPKGSFSTLEIQRTEQGDSAMYLCASSFIGTGEDKKLFFGSGTQLSVL.

The genes are TRBV12-5 and TRBJ2-7, with 7 nucleotides matching TRBD2. The CDR3 sequence is 16 residues long. Germline V lookup: CDR1 LGHNT, CDR2 FRNRAP. Losses at the gene ends were 5 bases for V and 2 bases for J; bases not matched to a gene: 12. CDR3 region: CASGLRSGVYAYEQYF. Written as DNA, the CDR3 is TGTGCTAGTGGTCTAAGGAGCGGGGTATACGCCTACGAGCAGTACTTC. The variable domain in full, with the rest retrieved from reference TRBV12-5 and TRBJ2-7, is DARVTQTPRHKVTEMGQEVTMRCQPILGHNTVFWYRQTMMQGLELLAYFRNRAPLDDSGMPKDRFSAEMPDATLATLKIQPSEPRDSAVYFCASGLRSGVYAYEQYFGPGTRLTVT.

The chain links TRBV6-5 to TRBJ1-2; 10 nucleotides line up with TRBD1. The CDR3 covers 15 residues. With V trimmed by 6 bases and J by 4 bases, 8 bases remained unmatched. The germline CDR1 and CDR2 sequences are MNHEY and SVGAGI. CDR3 DNA sequence: TGTGCCAGCAGGGCTCCGGGGACAGGGGCCTATGGCTACACCTTC. The encoded protein is CASRAPGTGAYGYTF.